This is a list of T cell receptor beta chains from one sample in a study of response to subunit inactivated influenza vaccine. TCRdb reanalysed the RT-PCR reads using MiXCR and keeps one entry per CDR3 protein. The sample lists 800,000 or so distinct CDR3 sequences, roughly 20% seen once, with about a tenth in the top ten. The material was PBMCs from blood, obtained around 5 days after vaccination. The origin of the receptors is a man aged 50 to 60 who received an inactivated influenza vaccine. Both conserved end residues are part of each CDR3. D genes are given only for firm matches. Some rows mark clone size as missing; the rest say once, few, many or name a class of expanded clone.

v_call: TRBV19
d_call: TRBD2
j_call: TRBJ2-7
clone_size: -
cdr3_aa: CASSIDHLAGGEQYF
cdr3_nt: TGTGCCAGTAGTATAGACCACCTAGCGGGAGGCGAGCAGTACTTC

v_call: TRBV11-2
d_call: -
j_call: TRBJ1-2
clone_size: -
cdr3_aa: CASSLDGGAYYGYTF
cdr3_nt: TGTGCCAGCAGCTTAGACGGCGGGGCTTACTATGGCTACACCTTC

v_call: TRBV18
d_call: -
j_call: TRBJ2-5
clone_size: few
cdr3_aa: CASSPNKGETQYF
cdr3_nt: TGTGCCAGCTCACCTAACAAGGGGGAGACCCAGTACTTC

v_call: TRBV28
d_call: TRBD2
j_call: TRBJ2-1
clone_size: -
cdr3_aa: CASSLLRGYRSSYNEQFF
cdr3_nt: TGTGCCAGCAGTTTGTTGCGGGGGTATAGGAGCTCCTACAATGAGCAGTTCTTC

v_call: TRBV20-1
d_call: -
j_call: TRBJ2-7
clone_size: -
cdr3_aa: CSARDIRLAYEQYF
cdr3_nt: TGCAGTGCTAGAGATATAAGACTAGCCTACGAGCAGTACTTC

v_call: TRBV7-2
d_call: TRBD1
j_call: TRBJ2-7
clone_size: many
cdr3_aa: CASSPWTGPSSYEQYF
cdr3_nt: TGTGCCAGCAGCCCTTGGACAGGGCCGTCATCCTACGAGCAGTACTTC

v_call: TRBV6-5
d_call: TRBD2
j_call: TRBJ2-7
clone_size: few
cdr3_aa: CASSYSGGPVYEQYF
cdr3_nt: TGTGCCAGCAGTTACTCGGGAGGGCCGGTTTACGAGCAGTACTTC

v_call: TRBV6-1
d_call: -
j_call: TRBJ1-2
clone_size: few
cdr3_aa: CASSETGGRYTF
cdr3_nt: TGTGCCAGCAGCGAAACTGGGGGGCGGTACACCTTC

v_call: TRBV20-1
d_call: TRBD2
j_call: TRBJ2-3
clone_size: few
cdr3_aa: CSASPGLAGPLTDTQYF
cdr3_nt: TGCAGTGCTAGCCCCGGGCTAGCGGGGCCATTGACAGATACGCAGTATTTT

v_call: TRBV3-1
d_call: -
j_call: TRBJ1-5
clone_size: few
cdr3_aa: CASSQGAQPQHF
cdr3_nt: TGTGCCAGCAGCCAAGGGGCTCAGCCCCAGCATTTT

v_call: TRBV7-2
d_call: TRBD2
j_call: TRBJ2-7
clone_size: -
cdr3_aa: CASSLGGAGSSYEQYF
cdr3_nt: TGTGCCAGCAGCTTAGGCGGAGCGGGGAGTTCCTACGAGCAGTACTTC

v_call: TRBV6-2/TRBV6-3
d_call: -
j_call: TRBJ2-3
clone_size: -
cdr3_aa: CASSYNPDGKPSTDTQYF
cdr3_nt: TGTGCCAGCAGTTACAATCCCGACGGGAAGCCTAGCACAGATACGCAGTATTTT

v_call: TRBV20-1
d_call: -
j_call: TRBJ2-5
clone_size: -
cdr3_aa: CGATTGNWETQYF
cdr3_nt: TGCGGTGCTACCACAGGGAATTGGGAGACCCAGTACTTC

v_call: TRBV5-6
d_call: TRBD2
j_call: TRBJ2-7
clone_size: few
cdr3_aa: CASSLPAGDEQYF
cdr3_nt: TGTGCCAGCAGCTTACCAGCGGGAGACGAGCAGTACTTC

v_call: TRBV6-6
d_call: -
j_call: TRBJ1-2
clone_size: -
cdr3_aa: CASSYVASGGYTF
cdr3_nt: TGTGCCAGCAGTTACGTTGCCAGCGGGGGCTACACCTTC

v_call: TRBV2
d_call: TRBD2
j_call: TRBJ2-1
clone_size: -
cdr3_aa: CASSRPTSGSTNEQFF
cdr3_nt: TGTGCCAGCAGCCGACCTACTAGCGGGAGTACTAATGAGCAGTTCTTC

v_call: TRBV5-6
d_call: -
j_call: TRBJ2-1
clone_size: few
cdr3_aa: CASSSTLNMGQFF
cdr3_nt: TGTGCCAGCAGCTCGACTCTCAATATGGGGCAGTTCTTC

v_call: TRBV7-3
d_call: -
j_call: TRBJ2-1
clone_size: few
cdr3_aa: CASSPLFGDEQFF
cdr3_nt: TGTGCCAGCAGCCCCCTGTTTGGCGATGAGCAGTTCTTC

v_call: TRBV12-3/TRBV12-4
d_call: TRBD1
j_call: TRBJ1-2
clone_size: many
cdr3_aa: CASSPGQGVGYTF
cdr3_nt: TGTGCCAGCAGCCCGGGACAGGGAGTTGGCTACACCTTC

v_call: TRBV11-2
d_call: -
j_call: TRBJ1-1
clone_size: -
cdr3_aa: CASSLEGMGTEAFF
cdr3_nt: TGTGCCAGCAGCTTAGAAGGGATGGGCACTGAAGCTTTCTTT

v_call: TRBV7-2
d_call: -
j_call: TRBJ2-3
clone_size: -
cdr3_aa: CASREGVTDTQYF
cdr3_nt: TGTGCCAGCAGGGAGGGGGTCACAGATACGCAGTATTTT

v_call: TRBV12-3/TRBV12-4
d_call: -
j_call: TRBJ2-7
clone_size: few
cdr3_aa: CASTFLGGKSYEQYF
cdr3_nt: TGTGCCAGCACCTTCCTCGGGGGTAAATCCTACGAGCAGTACTTC

v_call: TRBV20-1
d_call: -
j_call: TRBJ1-3
clone_size: few
cdr3_aa: CSASSGANTIYF
cdr3_nt: TGCAGTGCTAGCAGCGGAGCTAACACCATATATTTT

v_call: TRBV20-1
d_call: TRBD2
j_call: TRBJ2-1
clone_size: -
cdr3_aa: CSARAGGLAGEGTYNEQFF
cdr3_nt: TGCAGTGCTAGAGCGGGGGGACTAGCGGGAGAGGGGACCTACAATGAGCAGTTCTTC

v_call: TRBV4-3
d_call: -
j_call: TRBJ1-2
clone_size: once
cdr3_aa: CASSQAPGEANYGYTF
cdr3_nt: TGCGCCAGCAGCCAGGCCCCCGGGGAAGCTAACTATGGCTACACCTTC

v_call: TRBV3-1
d_call: TRBD1
j_call: TRBJ2-7
clone_size: -
cdr3_aa: CASSQDGGTGLEQYF
cdr3_nt: TGTGCCAGCAGCCAAGATGGTGGGACAGGGCTCGAGCAGTACTTC

v_call: TRBV4-3
d_call: -
j_call: TRBJ1-1
clone_size: -
cdr3_aa: CASSGQGRANTEAFF
cdr3_nt: TGCGCCAGCAGCGGCCAGGGTAGAGCGAACACTGAAGCTTTCTTT

v_call: TRBV5-1
d_call: TRBD1
j_call: TRBJ2-2
clone_size: -
cdr3_aa: CASSSGQGALGELFF
cdr3_nt: TGCGCCAGCAGCTCCGGACAGGGAGCCCTCGGGGAGCTGTTTTTT

v_call: TRBV9
d_call: -
j_call: TRBJ2-1
clone_size: few
cdr3_aa: CASTKEGGVPYNEQFF
cdr3_nt: TGTGCCAGCACCAAAGAGGGGGGAGTTCCCTACAATGAGCAGTTCTTC

v_call: TRBV24-1
d_call: -
j_call: TRBJ1-5
clone_size: -
cdr3_aa: CATSDSQKPQHF
cdr3_nt: TGTGCCACCAGTGATTCGCAAAAGCCCCAGCATTTT

v_call: TRBV7-2
d_call: -
j_call: TRBJ1-5
clone_size: many
cdr3_aa: CASSETTGTQPQHF
cdr3_nt: TGTGCCAGCAGCGAGACTACAGGGACTCAGCCCCAGCATTTT

v_call: TRBV3-1
d_call: -
j_call: TRBJ2-1
clone_size: -
cdr3_aa: CASSHQMRDDEQFF
cdr3_nt: TGTGCCAGCAGCCATCAGATGCGGGACGATGAGCAGTTCTTC

v_call: TRBV28
d_call: -
j_call: TRBJ2-5
clone_size: -
cdr3_aa: CASSFARKGSGETQYF
cdr3_nt: TGTGCCAGCAGTTTCGCGCGTAAGGGCTCGGGAGAGACCCAGTACTTC

v_call: TRBV20-1
d_call: TRBD2
j_call: TRBJ2-5
clone_size: -
cdr3_aa: CSARSASGSETQYF
cdr3_nt: TGCAGTGCTAGGTCGGCTAGCGGGAGTGAGACCCAGTACTTC

v_call: TRBV20-1
d_call: TRBD2
j_call: TRBJ2-1
clone_size: -
cdr3_aa: CSAPRASGRDNEQFF
cdr3_nt: TGCAGTGCTCCCCGCGCTAGCGGGAGGGACAATGAGCAGTTCTTC

v_call: TRBV4-2
d_call: TRBD1
j_call: TRBJ1-6
clone_size: -
cdr3_aa: CASSQEAGGNSPLHF
cdr3_nt: TGTGCCAGCAGCCAAGAAGCAGGGGGAAACTCACCCCTCCACTTT

v_call: TRBV5-1
d_call: -
j_call: TRBJ2-1
clone_size: few
cdr3_aa: CASSPEWGSAEQFF
cdr3_nt: TGCGCCAGCAGCCCGGAGTGGGGGTCGGCTGAGCAGTTCTTC

v_call: TRBV4-3
d_call: -
j_call: TRBJ2-1
clone_size: -
cdr3_aa: CASSQDDGKLGSYNEQFF
cdr3_nt: TGCGCCAGCAGCCAAGATGACGGCAAACTGGGGTCCTACAATGAGCAGTTCTTC

v_call: TRBV6-1
d_call: TRBD1
j_call: TRBJ2-3
clone_size: few
cdr3_aa: CASSYSGTGTDTQYF
cdr3_nt: TGTGCCAGCAGCTATAGTGGGACAGGGACAGATACGCAGTATTTT

v_call: TRBV2
d_call: -
j_call: TRBJ1-1
clone_size: -
cdr3_aa: CASGALRSTEAFF
cdr3_nt: TGTGCCAGCGGGGCCCTGCGGAGCACTGAAGCTTTCTTT

v_call: TRBV7-8
d_call: TRBD1
j_call: TRBJ1-1
clone_size: -
cdr3_aa: CASSLVPGTVNTEAFF
cdr3_nt: TGTGCCAGCAGCTTAGTCCCCGGGACAGTTAACACTGAAGCTTTCTTT

v_call: TRBV20-1
d_call: TRBD2
j_call: TRBJ2-7
clone_size: few
cdr3_aa: CSAQIYASGRSGEQYF
cdr3_nt: TGCAGTGCTCAAATCTATGCTAGCGGGAGATCGGGCGAGCAGTACTTC

v_call: TRBV28
d_call: TRBD2
j_call: TRBJ2-1
clone_size: -
cdr3_aa: CASQSMVGEGTYNEQFF
cdr3_nt: TGTGCCAGTCAGTCGATGGTGGGGGAGGGGACCTACAATGAGCAGTTCTTC

v_call: TRBV12-3/TRBV12-4
d_call: TRBD1
j_call: TRBJ2-2
clone_size: -
cdr3_aa: CASSWYRGNAGTGELFF
cdr3_nt: TGTGCCAGCAGTTGGTACAGGGGCAACGCGGGCACCGGGGAGCTGTTTTTT

v_call: TRBV5-1
d_call: TRBD2
j_call: TRBJ2-2
clone_size: -
cdr3_aa: CASSFNSGGTGELFF
cdr3_nt: TGCGCCAGCAGCTTTAATAGCGGGGGCACCGGGGAGCTGTTTTTT

v_call: TRBV5-1
d_call: TRBD2
j_call: TRBJ2-5
clone_size: few
cdr3_aa: CASSLSSGGEETQYF
cdr3_nt: TGCGCCAGCAGCTTGTCTAGCGGAGGGGAAGAGACCCAGTACTTC